This is a list of T cell receptor beta chains from one sample in a study of CD8+ T cells in alopecia areata. Profiling relied on immunoSEQ multiplex PCR, and the TCRdb table lists in-frame clones only, not all of them. In the table there are fewer than 100,000 clones, about 40% of which are singletons. The specimen sequenced was CD4+ T cells sorted from blood. The receptors were gathered from a human donor with alopecia areata. The CDR3 runs from the conserved cysteine through the conserved F or W. The order of the fields is CDR3 length, J gene, V gene, CDR3 protein.

cdr3_length: 11
j_call: TRBJ1-4
v_call: TRBV29-1
cdr3_aa: CSVVTEEKLFF

cdr3_length: 16
j_call: TRBJ1-1
v_call: TRBV5-1
cdr3_aa: CASSFTPGQEGTEAFF

cdr3_length: 14
j_call: TRBJ2-3
v_call: TRBV29-1
cdr3_aa: CSVVGRAVSDTQYF

cdr3_length: 14
j_call: TRBJ1-1
v_call: TRBV29-1
cdr3_aa: CSVEDTGGNTEAFF

cdr3_length: 17
j_call: TRBJ2-4
v_call: TRBV7-6
cdr3_aa: CASSLEGQGFGKNIQYF

cdr3_length: 15
j_call: TRBJ1-3
v_call: TRBV7-2
cdr3_aa: CASSLGPGTGNTIYF

cdr3_length: 16
j_call: TRBJ2-7
v_call: TRBV7-2
cdr3_aa: CASSLAPGLRSYEQYF

cdr3_length: 15
j_call: TRBJ2-3
v_call: TRBV29-1
cdr3_aa: CSVEGQSVGTDTQYF

cdr3_length: 17
j_call: TRBJ1-4
v_call: TRBV18
cdr3_aa: CASSPPIWDNLGKKLFF

cdr3_length: 11
j_call: TRBJ2-3
v_call: TRBV28
cdr3_aa: CASSTTDTQYF

cdr3_length: 14
j_call: TRBJ2-5
v_call: TRBV2
cdr3_aa: CASSEWGARETQYF

cdr3_length: 16
j_call: TRBJ2-3
v_call: TRBV28
cdr3_aa: CASSPQTSGTTDTQYF

cdr3_length: 14
j_call: TRBJ2-5
v_call: TRBV5-1
cdr3_aa: CASSSGLVGETQYF

cdr3_length: 13
j_call: TRBJ2-1
v_call: TRBV29-1
cdr3_aa: CSAPGARNNEQFF

cdr3_length: 13
j_call: TRBJ1-2
v_call: TRBV18
cdr3_aa: CASSPGTEYGYTF

cdr3_length: 15
j_call: TRBJ2-2
v_call: TRBV29-1
cdr3_aa: CSVEIGGINTGELFF

cdr3_length: 18
j_call: TRBJ2-6
v_call: TRBV28
cdr3_aa: CASSSPTAASSGANVLTF

cdr3_length: 15
j_call: TRBJ2-5
v_call: TRBV7-7
cdr3_aa: CASSSGRGAEETQYF

cdr3_length: 15
j_call: TRBJ2-7
v_call: TRBV5-1
cdr3_aa: CASSKTSGTSYEQYF

cdr3_length: 13
j_call: TRBJ2-4
v_call: TRBV29-1
cdr3_aa: CSVAPTGENIQYF

cdr3_length: 13
j_call: TRBJ1-2
v_call: TRBV29-1
cdr3_aa: CSVGAKREYGYTF

cdr3_length: 18
j_call: TRBJ2-2
v_call: TRBV11-2
cdr3_aa: CASSLGLLFSANTGELFF

cdr3_length: 15
j_call: TRBJ2-5
v_call: TRBV6-6
cdr3_aa: CASSLAGRGTETQYF

cdr3_length: 11
j_call: TRBJ2-1
v_call: TRBV5-6
cdr3_aa: CASSSGEVQFF

cdr3_length: 12
j_call: TRBJ2-7
v_call: TRBV11-2
cdr3_aa: CASSSSGKGQYF

cdr3_length: 14
j_call: TRBJ2-7
v_call: TRBV7-9
cdr3_aa: CASSLGTNSYEQYF

cdr3_length: 11
j_call: TRBJ2-7
v_call: TRBV11-2
cdr3_aa: CASSPQYEQYF

cdr3_length: 14
j_call: TRBJ2-3
v_call: TRBV28
cdr3_aa: CASSRTSVWDTQYF

cdr3_length: 13
j_call: TRBJ2-5
v_call: TRBV29-1
cdr3_aa: CSVRLRQQETQYF

cdr3_length: 14
j_call: TRBJ1-1
v_call: TRBV29-1
cdr3_aa: CSAISLYRDTEAFF

cdr3_length: 13
j_call: TRBJ2-3
v_call: TRBV30
cdr3_aa: CAWSALAADTQYF

cdr3_length: 16
j_call: TRBJ2-7
v_call: TRBV29-1
cdr3_aa: CSVGGTSGRRVGEQYF

cdr3_length: 14
j_call: TRBJ1-2
v_call: TRBV2
cdr3_aa: CASSERGQGDGYTF

cdr3_length: 10
j_call: TRBJ2-3
v_call: TRBV19
cdr3_aa: CASSTDTQYF

cdr3_length: 15
j_call: TRBJ2-3
v_call: TRBV29-1
cdr3_aa: CSAVGRTPSTDTQYF

cdr3_length: 15
j_call: TRBJ1-4
v_call: TRBV29-1
cdr3_aa: CSVGNRATRREKLFF

cdr3_length: 14
j_call: TRBJ2-3
v_call: TRBV5-1
cdr3_aa: CASSTHSGTDTQYF

cdr3_length: 13
j_call: TRBJ1-4
v_call: TRBV29-1
cdr3_aa: CSVGWALGEKLFF

cdr3_length: 13
j_call: TRBJ1-2
v_call: TRBV30
cdr3_aa: CAWSPSRTYGYTF

cdr3_length: 13
j_call: TRBJ2-3
v_call: TRBV29-1
cdr3_aa: CSVGQGPSDTQYF

cdr3_length: 16
j_call: TRBJ1-3
v_call: TRBV29-1
cdr3_aa: CSVGQGQGFSGNTIYF

cdr3_length: 14
j_call: TRBJ2-7
v_call: TRBV29-1
cdr3_aa: CSVSGPGQGYEQYF